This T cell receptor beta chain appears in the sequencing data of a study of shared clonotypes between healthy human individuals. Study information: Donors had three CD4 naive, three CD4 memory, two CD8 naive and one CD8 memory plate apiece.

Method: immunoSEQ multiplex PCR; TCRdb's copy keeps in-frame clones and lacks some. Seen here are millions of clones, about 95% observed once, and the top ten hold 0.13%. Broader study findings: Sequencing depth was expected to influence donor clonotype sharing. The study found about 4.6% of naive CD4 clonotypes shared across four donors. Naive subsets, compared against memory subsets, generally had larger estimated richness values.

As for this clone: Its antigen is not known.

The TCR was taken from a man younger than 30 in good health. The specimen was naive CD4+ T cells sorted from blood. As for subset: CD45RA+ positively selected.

The CDR3 DNA sequence: TGTGCCAGCAGTTACCAGGGGGGGCCGGTCGAGCAGTACTTC. This translates into CASSYQGGPVEQYF. This chain connects TRBV6-6 to TRBJ2-7; D possibly matches TRBD1 or TRBD2 (7 bases each). The CDR3 spans 14 residues. Germline V CDR1 and CDR2: MNHNY, SVGAGI (reference sequence). The V end was cut by 2 bases, the J end by 6 bases, with 14 bases between.